Judged by abundance, the clone carrying this TCR beta chain is large. Its antigen is as yet unknown. Assay: immunoSEQ multiplex PCR; the TCRdb copy retains only in-frame clones and omits some. This sample has fewer than 400 clones; approximately 27% occur once, and the top ten carry 20% to 25%. This sample stems from a study of T cells in localized non-small cell lung cancer. Whole-study results and caveats: Uninvolved adjacent lung had higher T cell clonality than tumor and all other tissues. Among blood samples, higher T cell density accompanied longer overall survival. Because sequencing included only one region (of the tumor), heterogeneity remains possible. Among the top 100 tumor clones, a median about 58 appeared in adjacent lung.

Trimming removed 0 bases at V and 6 bases at J, with 15 bases between. CDR3 size: 16 residues. Germline loops: CDR1 SGDLS, CDR2 YYNGEE. The chain is built from TRBV9 and TRBJ2-2; D could derive from TRBD1 or TRBD2 (5 bases each). This specimen consisted of lung tumor tissue, obtained before any cancer treatment. This receptor was identified in a man between 40 and 75 years old with stage III squamous cell lung carcinoma. The CDR3 DNA follows: TGTGCCAGCAGCGTAGCGGCAGGGACGGAATCCGGGGAGCTGTTTTTT. As protein: CASSVAAGTESGELFF.